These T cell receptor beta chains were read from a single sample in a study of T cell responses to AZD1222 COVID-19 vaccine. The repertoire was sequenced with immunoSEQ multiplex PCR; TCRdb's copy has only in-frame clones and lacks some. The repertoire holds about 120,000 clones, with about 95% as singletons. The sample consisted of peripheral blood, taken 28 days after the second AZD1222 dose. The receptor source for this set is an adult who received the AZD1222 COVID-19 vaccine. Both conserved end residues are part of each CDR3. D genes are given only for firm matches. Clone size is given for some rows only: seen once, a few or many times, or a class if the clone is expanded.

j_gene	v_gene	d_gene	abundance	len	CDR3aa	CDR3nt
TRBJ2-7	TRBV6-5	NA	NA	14	CASSYAGGFYEQYF	TGTGCCAGCAGTTATGCAGGTGGATTCTACGAGCAGTACTTC
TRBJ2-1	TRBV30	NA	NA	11	CAWSGYNEQFF	TGTGCCTGGAGTGGATACAATGAGCAGTTCTTC
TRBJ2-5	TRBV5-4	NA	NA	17	CASSLGPTGAPVETQYF	TGTGCCAGCAGCTTGGGTCCAACGGGGGCCCCGGTCGAGACCCAGTACTTC
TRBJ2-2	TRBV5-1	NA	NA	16	CASSLEGNRYTGELFF	TGCGCCAGCAGCTTGGAAGGTAACAGATACACCGGGGAGCTGTTTTTT
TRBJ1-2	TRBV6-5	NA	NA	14	CASSNPQGPYGYTF	TGTGCCAGCAGTAACCCACAGGGTCCCTATGGCTACACCTTC
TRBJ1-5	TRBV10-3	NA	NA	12	CASRWIEQPQHF	TGTGCCTCTAGGTGGATCGAGCAGCCCCAGCATTTT
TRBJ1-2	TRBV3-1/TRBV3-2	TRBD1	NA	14	CASSGQGIDKGYTF	TGTGCCAGCAGCGGACAGGGGATCGATAAGGGCTACACCTTC
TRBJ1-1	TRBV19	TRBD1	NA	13	CASSPTGGTEAFF	TGTGCCAGTAGTCCGACAGGGGGCACTGAAGCTTTCTTT
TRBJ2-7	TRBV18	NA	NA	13	CASSQGTDREQYF	TGTGCCAGCTCGCAGGGAACAGATCGCGAGCAGTACTTC
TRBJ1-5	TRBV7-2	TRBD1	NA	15	CASSKGQGFIQPQHF	TGTGCCAGCAGCAAAGGACAGGGCTTCATTCAGCCCCAGCATTTT
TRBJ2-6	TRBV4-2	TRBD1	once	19	CASRVIPGTGSSGANVLTF	TGTGCCAGCAGGGTAATACCCGGGACAGGGTCCTCTGGGGCCAACGTCCTGACTTTC
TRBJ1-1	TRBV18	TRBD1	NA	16	CASSPTDRVEGTEAFF	TGTGCCAGCTCACCTACGGACAGGGTGGAGGGTACTGAAGCTTTCTTT
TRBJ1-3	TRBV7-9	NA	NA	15	CASSLTAGPGNTIYF	TGTGCCAGCAGCTTAACGGCGGGGCCTGGAAACACCATATATTTT
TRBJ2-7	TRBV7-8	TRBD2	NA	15	CASSLLGTSAAEQYF	TGTGCCAGCAGCCTACTAGGGACTAGCGCGGCCGAGCAGTACTTC
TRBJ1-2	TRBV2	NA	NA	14	CASSDLGERYGYTF	TGTGCCAGCAGTGATCTTGGGGAACGCTATGGCTACACCTTC
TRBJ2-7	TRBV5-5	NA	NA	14	CASMLPGVGYEQYF	TGTGCCAGCATGCTCCCTGGAGTGGGCTACGAGCAGTACTTC
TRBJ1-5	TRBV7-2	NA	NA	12	CASSLSLTAQHF	TGTGCCAGCAGCTTAAGTTTGACGGCCCAGCATTTT
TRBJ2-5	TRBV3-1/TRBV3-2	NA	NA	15	CASSQIRGGGETQYF	TGTGCCAGCAGCCAAATACGAGGGGGGGGAGAGACCCAGTACTTC
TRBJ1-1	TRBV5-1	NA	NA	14	CASSWGQWNTEAFF	TGCGCCAGCAGCTGGGGGCAGTGGAACACTGAAGCTTTCTTT
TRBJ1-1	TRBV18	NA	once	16	CASSPFEAGRSTEAFF	TGTGCCAGCTCACCATTTGAGGCAGGGAGGAGTACTGAAGCTTTCTTT
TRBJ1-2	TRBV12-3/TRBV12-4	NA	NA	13	CASSIRTNYGYTF	TGTGCCAGCAGTATACGTACTAACTATGGCTACACCTTC